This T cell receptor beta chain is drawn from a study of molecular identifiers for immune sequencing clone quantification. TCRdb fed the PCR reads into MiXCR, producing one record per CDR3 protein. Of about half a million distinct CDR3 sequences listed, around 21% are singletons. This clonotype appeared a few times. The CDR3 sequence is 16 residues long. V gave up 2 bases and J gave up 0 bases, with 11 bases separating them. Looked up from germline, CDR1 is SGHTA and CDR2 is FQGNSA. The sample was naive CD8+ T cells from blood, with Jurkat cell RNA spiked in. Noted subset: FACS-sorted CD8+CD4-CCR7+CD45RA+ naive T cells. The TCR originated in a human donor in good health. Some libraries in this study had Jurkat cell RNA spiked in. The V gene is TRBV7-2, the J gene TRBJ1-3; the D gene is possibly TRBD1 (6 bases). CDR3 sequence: CASSLQGQPSGNTIYF. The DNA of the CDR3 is TGTGCCAGCAGCTTACAGGGGCAACCCTCTGGAAACACCATATATTTT.